Described below is a single TCR beta chain sequence and its context. Its antigen remains unknown. The record originates from a study of cytomegalovirus exposure and HLA in healthy donors. In the study overall: Within an early data release were 65 million to 90 million unique TCRs drawn from HLA-typed donors.

Overall study findings and caveats: The authors later linked a missense DCLRE1C variant to TCR beta V- and J-gene trimming. Presence/absence analyses took donor sequencing depth as roughly uniform. When a later analysis compared HLA-associated TCR beta chains with equally common others, the HLA-associated chains turned out to be more clonally expanded and to have lower generation probabilities.

The PCR contained 60 Vbeta and 13 Jbeta primers. TCRdb keeps only in-frame clones here, not all; method: immunoSEQ multiplex PCR. Here the sample spans more than 80,000 clones, around four fifths being singletons. V gave up 4 bases and J gave up 2 bases; unmatched junction bases: 9. Per germline, CDR1 SGHRS and CDR2 YFSETQ. This CDR3 has 16 amino acids. The sequencing input was PBMCs. The chain carries TRBV5-1 and TRBJ1-3, with 7 positions matching TRBD1. The receptor's source is a man aged 50 or older in good health and CMV-seronegative. The CDR3 DNA reads TGCGCCAGCAGCCCAAACCCCGACAGGGCTGGAAACACCATATATTTT. Protein product: CASSPNPDRAGNTIYF.